This TCR beta chain was obtained from a study of blood T cell dynamics during melanoma immunotherapy. Regarding time point: pre-treatment baseline. Blood was drawn before treatment and at week 3 after checkpoint blockade. Whole-study results and caveats: Clones driving repertoire changes may be melanoma-specific or general immune activation.

A fixed DNA input of around 0.35 ug was used per bulk PBMC sample. TCRdb's copy holds only in-frame clones and misses some; the assay was immunoSEQ multiplex PCR. The sample has 13,000 to 15,000 clones; around 86% are singletons. A word on this clone: Its specificity is not known.

The sequencing used blood, collected from a patient treated with checkpoint blockade. This clonotype originated in a human donor with melanoma.

The CDR3 protein is CASSVRTGLTDTQYF. The CDR3 coding sequence is TGTGCCAGCAGTGTTCGGACAGGGCTCACAGATACGCAGTATTTT. This chain connects TRBV6-1 to TRBJ2-3, with 8 bases that match TRBD1. V was pared by 4 bases and J by 2 bases, with 5 bases of the junction left unmatched. Germline lookup yields CDR1 MNHNS and CDR2 SASEGT. CDR3 length: 15 amino acids.